Following are 15 T cell receptor beta chains from one sample sequenced in a study of technical replicates of blood from a few donors. Data came from immunoSEQ multiplex PCR; TCRdb stores just in-frame clones and leaves some out. There are fewer than 100,000 clones in the sample; roughly 94% occur only once, and about 0.3% lies in the top ten. Sequencing was performed on T cells isolated from PBMCs. The receptors here all came from a human donor in good health.

This chain connects TRBV14 to TRBJ1-2, with TRBD1 matching 9 bases. CDR3 length: 16 amino acids. Per germline, CDR1 SGHDN and CDR2 FVKESK. Trimming cost V 1 base and J 7 bases; bases outside gene matches: 10. CDR3 sequence reads: CASSQGLDRGLFGYTF. CDR3 coding DNA: TGTGCCAGCAGCCAAGGACTGGACAGGGGACTATTTGGCTACACCTTC.

The chain uses TRBV27 and TRBJ2-7; TRBD2 might be the D (5 bases). The CDR3 spans 12 residues. Trimming took off 2 bases at V and 4 bases at J, with 6 bases between the two ends. CDR1 is MNHEY, CDR2 SMNVEV, per germline (reference sequence). The CDR3 here is CASSLGGYEQYF. The DNA for the CDR3 is TGTGCCAGCAGTTTAGGAGGTTACGAGCAGTACTTC.

V usage is TRBV6-6 and J usage is TRBJ2-3; 7 positions match TRBD1. The CDR3 runs 13 residues. The germline V gene encodes CDR1 MNHNY and CDR2 SVGAGI (reference sequence). The J segment lost 4 bases and the V segment lost 7 bases, leaving 5 bases of the junction unmatched. The chain's CDR3 is CASNTQGADTQYF. The DNA for the CDR3 is TGTGCCAGCAATACCCAGGGGGCAGATACGCAGTATTTT.

V and J are TRBV19 and TRBJ1-3, with a weak D call TRBD1 (5 bases). Germline assignment: CDR1 LNHDA and CDR2 SQIVND (reference sequence). V was clipped by 5 bases and J by 2 bases, with 16 bases between them. The CDR3 has 16 amino acids. The CDR3 DNA follows: TGTGCCAGTAGTGGGGGGGGACCCCGGGCTGGAAACACCATATATTTT. Protein: CASSGGGPRAGNTIYF.

The chain is built from TRBV2 and TRBJ1-1; D possibly corresponds to TRBD1 (6 bases). With 6 bases removed from V and 11 bases from J, the gap between germline ends came to 13 bases. Germline-derived CDR1 and CDR2 are SNHLY and FYNNEI. The CDR3 has 11 amino acids. The CDR3 region is CASRRGGTAFF. The CDR3 nucleotides are TGTGCCAGCAGGAGGGGGGGTACGGCTTTCTTT.

This clone was detected only once. This chain uses TRBV5-1 with TRBJ1-1, with 7 bases lining up with TRBD1. Trimming cost V 4 bases and J 1 base; bases outside gene matches: 7. This CDR3 is 15 amino acids long. CDR1 and CDR2 (germline): SGHRS, YFSETQ. In DNA, the CDR3 is TGCGCCAGCAGCCTCTATACAGGGGAGAACACTGAAGCTTTCTTT. Translating gives CASSLYTGENTEAFF.

This clone appeared once. This rearrangement joins TRBV29-1 to TRBJ2-7, with D possibly matching TRBD1 (6 bases). This CDR3 comprises 13 residues. The V end lost 4 bases, the J end lost 7 bases, and 17 bases lay between the germline ends. Germline V gene lookup returns CDR1 SQVTM and CDR2 ANQGSEA. The CDR3 sequence is CSVVVSTGLEQYF. CDR3 in DNA: TGCAGCGTTGTAGTTTCGACAGGTCTGGAGCAGTACTTC.

This chain joins TRBV19 and TRBJ2-2; tentative D call: TRBD1 (5 bases). Per the germline V gene, CDR1 is LNHDA and CDR2 is SQIVND (reference sequence). CDR3 length equals 15 residues. V gave up 3 bases and J gave up 5 bases, with 13 bases separating them. The CDR3 region is CASSIPRRGTGELFF. The CDR3 coding sequence is TGTGCCAGTAGTATTCCACGTAGGGGAACCGGGGAGCTGTTTTTT.

The chain uses TRBV1 and TRBJ2-7; the table's TRBD1 call for D was not verified on the DNA. TRBV1 constitutes a pseudogene. This CDR3 is built from 15 residues. The CDR3 region is CTSSRDRPTAYEQYF. The CDR3 coding sequence is TGCACCAGCAGCAGGGACAGACCCACTGCTTACGAGCAGTACTTC.

This chain links TRBV28 with TRBJ1-2, with D tentatively TRBD1 (6 bases). Trimming removed 6 bases at V and 9 bases at J, with 17 bases between. In germline, CDR1 is MDHEN, CDR2 SYDVKM. This CDR3 has 13 amino acids. The CDR3 DNA sequence: TGTGCCAGCAGGGCACAGGGTGGGGATAGCTACACCTTC. Translated, it gives CASRAQGGDSYTF.

The V and J genes are TRBV27 and TRBJ1-1; tentative D call: TRBD1 (5 bases). From germline, CDR1 is MNHEY and CDR2 SMNVEV (reference sequence). Between the trimmed V and J ends, which lost 5 bases and 7 bases, there was a span of 17 bases. The CDR3 spans 14 residues. The CDR3 loop reads CASSPPSGYSEAFF. The DNA of the CDR3 is TGTGCCAGCAGTCCGCCCTCAGGGTACAGTGAAGCTTTCTTT.

In nucleotides, the CDR3 is TGTGCCAGCAGCAGGCCCACGGGAGGGCAAGAGACCCAGTACTTC. Protein product: CASSRPTGGQETQYF. The chain joins TRBV7-2 to TRBJ2-5, with 8 bases matching TRBD2. Germline CDR1 reads SGHTA; CDR2 reads FQGNSA. The V and J ends lost 5 bases and 2 bases, in that order; junction bases with no gene match: 7. The CDR3 contains 15 residues.

CDR3 nucleotides: TGTGCCACCAACCCGGGACTAGCGGGAATCGGACCCAATGAGCAGTTCTTC. It specifies CATNPGLAGIGPNEQFF. The chain uses TRBV19 and TRBJ2-1; 13 bases are shared with TRBD2. The germline gives CDR1 LNHDA, CDR2 SQIVND (reference sequence). The V gene end was trimmed by 10 bases and the J gene end by 6 bases; junction bases not matched to a gene: 15. CDR3 length: 17 amino acids. The complete variable domain, with remaining parts taken from reference TRBV19 and TRBJ2-1, reads DGGITQSPKYLFRKEGQNVTLSCEQNLNHDAMYWYRQDPGQGLRLIYYSQIVNDFQKGDIAEGYSVSREKKESFPLTVTSAQKNPTAFYLCATNPGLAGIGPNEQFFGPGTRLTVL.

The V call is TRBV10-3, the J call TRBJ2-7, with a weak D call TRBD2 (6 bases). Germline V CDR1 and CDR2: ENHRY, SYGVKD. V gave up 6 bases and J gave up 5 bases, with 23 bases separating them. This CDR3 spans 16 amino acids. In DNA form, the CDR3 reads TGTGCCATCAGCTCTTCCCTAAGCGGAGGGAGGAACGAGCAGTACTTC. Translation gives CAISSSLSGGRNEQYF.

This rearrangement joins TRBV4-3 to TRBJ1-4, with a possible D match to TRBD1 (5 bases). Trimming stripped 1 base from V and 0 bases from J, with 6 bases between. CDR1 and CDR2 (germline): LGHNA, YSLEER. The CDR3 is made up of 15 amino acids. CDR3 residues: CASSQARATNEKLFF. CDR3 sequence (DNA): TGCGCCAGCAGCCAAGCCAGGGCAACTAATGAAAAACTGTTTTTT.